These 15 T cell receptor beta chains came from one sample sequenced in a study of T cell responses to AZD1222 COVID-19 vaccine. Only in-frame clones appear in the TCRdb table, and some are missing; sequencing was by immunoSEQ multiplex PCR. The sample has fewer than 150,000 clones, roughly 92% seen once. Source: peripheral blood, taken on day 0 of AZD1222 vaccination. The receptors come from an adult in good health.

V gene TRBV18 combines with J gene TRBJ1-5, with a tentative D call TRBD1 (5 bases). CDR1 and CDR2 from the germline V gene are KGHSH and LQKENI. Trimming removed 2 bases from V and 0 bases from J, with 8 bases in between. The CDR3 is 15 amino acids. This CDR3 is CASSPGGNSNQPQHF. For the CDR3, the DNA is TGTGCCAGCTCACCAGGGGGAAATAGCAATCAGCCCCAGCATTTT. Full variable domain (missing parts from reference TRBV18 and TRBJ1-5): NAGVMQNPRHLVRRRGQEARLRCSPMKGHSHVYWYRQLPEEGLKFMVYLQKENIIDESGMPKERFSAEFPKEGPSILRIQQVVRGDSAAYFCASSPGGNSNQPQHFGDGTRLSIL.

The V gene is TRBV6-1, the J gene TRBJ1-6, with 7 bases aligning to TRBD1. V trimming: 2 bases; J trimming: 6 bases; junction bases outside the gene matches: 1. Germline CDR1 and CDR2: MNHNS and SASEGT. The CDR3 contains 14 residues. The CDR3 spells CASSEYRGNSPLHF. CDR3 bases: TGTGCCAGCAGTGAATACAGGGGTAATTCACCCCTCCACTTT.

This chain joins TRBV27 and TRBJ1-2, with TRBD1 identical over 8 bases. The J segment lost 7 bases and the V segment lost 2 bases, leaving 6 bases of the junction unmatched. This CDR3 spans 14 amino acids. Germline CDR1 MNHEY, CDR2 SMNVEV (reference sequence). The chain's CDR3 is CASSLVAGGGGYTF. The DNA of the CDR3 is TGTGCCAGCAGTTTAGTAGCAGGGGGCGGTGGCTACACCTTC.

The chain is built from TRBV9 and TRBJ1-2, with 9 positions matching TRBD1. CDR1 is SGDLS and CDR2 is YYNGEE in the germline V gene. This CDR3 is built from 15 residues. The V gene end was trimmed by 0 bases and the J gene end by 8 bases; junction bases not matched to a gene: 8. The CDR3 region has the DNA TGTGCCAGCAGCGTAGGGGACAGGGCCTTTAGGGGCTACACCTTC. Translating gives CASSVGDRAFRGYTF.

The rearrangement links TRBV10-2 to TRBJ1-5, with D maybe TRBD1 (5 bases). The CDR3 loop spans 13 amino acids. Trimming removed 8 bases at V and 3 bases at J, with 11 bases between. Per germline, CDR1 WSHSY and CDR2 SAAADI. The CDR3 region is CASSQGSNQPQHF. The CDR3 DNA reads TGCGCCAGCTCCCAGGGCTCCAATCAGCCCCAGCATTTT.

This clone was picked up one time. This chain connects TRBV7-9 to TRBJ1-4; D is possibly TRBD1 (5 bases). CDR3 length equals 14 residues. Deletions cut 6 bases from V and 4 bases from J, with 12 bases between. Germline CDR1 is SEHNR and CDR2 is FQNEAQ (reference sequence). CDR3: CASSHTGGNEKLFF. The CDR3 DNA reads TGTGCCAGCAGTCATACCGGGGGTAATGAAAAACTGTTTTTT.

The V gene is TRBV6-6, the J gene TRBJ2-7, with unresolved D. This CDR3 is built from 14 residues. The V and J ends lost 6 bases and 0 bases respectively, with 12 bases between them. Germline CDR1 reads MNHNY; CDR2 reads SVGAGI (reference sequence). The CDR3 sequence is CASSPRISSYEQYF. CDR3 nucleotide sequence: TGTGCCAGCAGCCCAAGGATTAGCTCCTACGAGCAGTACTTC.

The genes are TRBV11-2 and TRBJ1-3; TRBD1 matches at 7 bases. The germline gives CDR1 SGHAT, CDR2 FQNNGV. The ends lost 1 base at V and 4 bases at J; junction bases unmatched: 13. CDR3 length: 18 amino acids. CDR3: CASSLGPDRQGTGNTIYF. The CDR3 DNA follows: TGTGCCAGCAGCTTAGGTCCGGACAGGCAGGGCACCGGAAACACCATATATTTT.

The CDR3 protein is CASRSPTGEGPYEQYF. CDR3 bases: TGCGCCAGCAGGTCCCCGACAGGGGAGGGCCCCTACGAGCAGTACTTC. This rearrangement joins TRBV10-2 to TRBJ2-7, with D tentatively TRBD1 (8 bases). The CDR3 is made up of 16 amino acids. V was shortened by 6 bases and J by 2 bases, with 20 bases between the two germline ends. Germline CDR1 WSHSY, CDR2 SAAADI.

The V gene is TRBV2, the J gene TRBJ2-2; perhaps TRBD2 as D (5 bases). The CDR3 has 14 amino acids. Trimming cost V 8 bases and J 5 bases, with 15 bases left between them. Per the germline V gene, CDR1 is SNHLY and CDR2 is FYNNEI. As DNA, the CDR3 is TGTGCCAGCGTACGAGGGAGAGTAACCGGGGAGCTGTTTTTT. Protein product: CASVRGRVTGELFF.

This chain joins TRBV9 and TRBJ2-5; TRBD1 aligns across 7 bases. The germline gives CDR1 SGDLS, CDR2 YYNGEE. V was clipped by 5 bases and J by 2 bases; unmatched bases: 12. This CDR3 has 16 amino acids. CDR3: CASSRSRTGGQETQYF. CDR3 nucleotide sequence: TGTGCCAGCAGTCGTAGTCGGACAGGCGGTCAAGAGACCCAGTACTTC. Complete variable domain (other parts from reference TRBV9 and TRBJ2-5): DSGVTQTPKHLITATGQRVTLRCSPRSGDLSVYWYQQSLDQGLQFLIQYYNGEERAKGNILERFSAQQFPDLHSELNLSSLELGDSALYFCASSRSRTGGQETQYFGPGTRLLVL.

This clone was seen a single time. V is TRBV13 and J is TRBJ1-2; D not resolved. CDR3 length equals 13 residues. Per germline, CDR1 PRHDT and CDR2 FYEKMQ (reference sequence). Trimming took 0 bases from V and 8 from J, leaving 10 bases between them. The CDR3 nucleotides are TGTGCCAGCAGCTTAGGGGCCGGGTACGGCTACACCTTC. Amino acid sequence: CASSLGAGYGYTF.

For the CDR3, the DNA is TGTGCCAGCAGTGATCCCAAGTCCCGGGACAGTTATAACCTTTGGAATGAAAAACTGTTTTTT. Protein product: CASSDPKSRDSYNLWNEKLFF. This sequence joins TRBV2 and TRBJ1-4; 7 positions agree with TRBD1. CDR3 size: 21 residues. Losses at the gene ends were 3 bases for V and 5 bases for J; bases not matched to a gene: 24. Per the germline V gene, CDR1 is SNHLY and CDR2 is FYNNEI. The full variable domain, in which reference TRBV2 and TRBJ1-4 provide the parts outside the CDR3, is EPEVTQTPSHQVTQMGQEVILRCVPISNHLYFYWYRQILGQKVEFLVSFYNNEISEKSEIFDDQFSVERPDGSNFTLKIRSTKLEDSAMYFCASSDPKSRDSYNLWNEKLFFGSGTQLSVL.

The chain has TRBV6-5 and TRBJ2-1; 7 nucleotides align to TRBD2. The ends lost 4 bases at V and 4 bases at J; junction bases unmatched: 7. CDR1 and CDR2 from the germline V gene are MNHEY and SVGAGI. The CDR3 contains 15 residues. DNA for the CDR3: TGTGCCAGCAGTTCCAGCGGGGACCTTTACAATGAGCAGTTCTTC. Translation gives CASSSSGDLYNEQFF.

This clone was picked up one time. The CDR3 sequence: CASRSPGAGNTIYF. The CDR3 DNA reads TGTGCCAGCAGGAGCCCAGGGGCCGGAAACACCATATATTTT. V and J are TRBV27 and TRBJ1-3; D is possibly TRBD1 (6 bases). Trimming pared 6 bases from V and 4 bases from J, leaving 13 bases between. The CDR3 has 14 residues. The germline CDR1 and CDR2 sequences are MNHEY and SMNVEV (reference sequence).